This T cell receptor beta chain originates from a study of regulatory T cells in long-lasting Graves disease (dated by TCRdb to the early 2020s). Broadly, across the study: Persistent Graves' disease was defined as persistently positive TSH receptor autoantibodies together with antithyroid drug treatment for over 5 years. The study was conducted in China and was registered as a clinical trial. TCR sequencing covered roughly 13 persistent and 20 newly diagnosed Graves' disease patients, around 33 samples in total. Patients with persistent Graves' disease were compared with patients with newly diagnosed Graves' disease using TCR sequencing and RNA sequencing of peripheral blood. Persistent Graves' disease patients in the clinical cohort had taken antithyroid drugs for roughly ten years on average. Results and caveats for the whole study, not just this receptor: More public clonotypes were shared among persistent patients (more than 2,500) than among newly diagnosed patients (roughly 1,000). Compared with newly diagnosed patients, patients with persistent Graves' disease had lower TCR Shannon entropy and fewer highly expanded clones, which suggests clonal expansion. The study examined only peripheral blood because the primary lesion, thyroid tissue, could not be accessed. Persistent disease showed preferential use of TRBV28, TRBJ1-2 and TRBJ2-5, whereas newly diagnosed disease favored TRBV20-1 and TRBJ2-1. The small sample size was acknowledged by the authors as a limitation that may reduce accuracy. Only the TCR beta chain was sequenced and analyzed.

V is pruned by 2 bases and J by 7 bases, leaving 6 bases of the junction without a gene match. There are 16 amino acids in the CDR3, from cysteine to phenylalanine inclusive. The read is trimmed to its CDR3 DNA, 48 bases read in frame from base 1. Libraries were prepared through multiplex PCR. Sequencing relied on an Illumina HiSeq 4000. iRepertoire HTBI primers and Arm-PCR amplification of CDR3 regions were used to construct TCR beta libraries. PCR products were gel purified before sequencing. In the original analysis: Gene usage analysis of CDR3 amino acid clonotypes used the approximately 56 TRBV and more than 13 TRBJ segments found across samples. COPE and FqMerger were used to merge filtered high-quality paired reads into contigs. BLAST was used to align contigs to IMGT TRBV, TRBD and TRBJ reference genes, with CDR3 defined following IMGT. Any clonotype with a frequency above 0.1% was counted as a highly expanded clone. Shannon entropy was used to measure repertoire diversity, and the Gini coefficient was used to measure V-J evenness. A clonotype found in more than one individual was treated as public. TCRdb handled the public reads itself, with Q25 trimming in fastp and clone calling in MiXCR, and kept productive beta chains. Duplicate CDR3 protein sequences are folded into a single record with the most common DNA and genes. These V and J calls originate from TCRdb's pipeline instead of the authors' own analysis. The sample table contains about 470,000 distinct CDR3 sequences; only one count was recorded for more than 20% of them. Less than 9% of the sample is taken by the ten largest.

Read against the paper, the sample's time point label means: persistent/refractory GD, antithyroid drugs over 5 years with positive TRAb. For both TCR sequencing and RNA sequencing, RNA was extracted from PBMCs using TRIzol. Graves' disease was diagnosed according to American Thyroid Association guidelines. The patients came from an endocrinology department in Xi'an, China. Each patient gave approximately 10 milliliters of peripheral blood, collected in an EDTA anticoagulant tube. Ficoll Paque Plus density gradient separation was used to isolate PBMCs, and no further T cell sorting was done. An Agilent 2100 Bioanalyzer and agarose gel were used to check RNA quality, while a NanoDrop 2000 measured RNA concentration. This clonotype was counted at least ten times. No antigen is known for it. No quality values exist for individual bases; no much larger clone is one base distant.

Recombination connected TRBV12-3 or TRBV12-4 to TRBJ2-2, with 11 bases in between that match TRBD2. The sample here was peripheral blood mononuclear cells (PBMCs), taken when the disease was refractory, from a patient treated with antithyroid drugs. The source is a female donor with Graves disease. The nucleotide sequence is TGTGCCAGCAGTTTACTTCTAGCGGGAGGTGGCGGGGAGCTGTTTTTT. Its coded protein is CASSLLLAGGGGELFF.